The sequence of this TCR beta chain was determined in a study of T cell repertoires in cytomegalovirus infection. About the research overall: Through public TCR beta signatures, both CMV infection and matching HLA type were indicated. Study-level points and caveats: Accumulated public TCR beta family frequency recognized individuals carrying CMV together with the relevant HLA. Dominating the ex vivo response were TCR beta clonotypes that were CMV-specific and HLA-C-restricted.

Comment on this clonotype: Its antigen remains unidentified.

Germline lookup yields CDR1 DFQATT and CDR2 SNEGSKA (reference sequence). The V end lost 4 bases, the J end lost 1 base, and 7 bases lay between the germline ends. CDR3 length: 12 amino acids. TCRdb used MiXCR to reprocess the reads, holding one entry per CDR3 protein. Of 200,000 to 300,000 distinct CDR3 sequences detected, roughly 12% appear once; the ten largest clones hold 1.5% to 2%. Sequencing input: PBMCs. The genes are TRBV20-1 and TRBJ2-5; D gene uncertain. The receptor comes from a human donor in good health (CMV status not recorded). Some clones in this sample may be carry-over from other donors' samples. The DNA of the CDR3 is TGCAGTGCTAAGTCAGGCCAAGAGACCCAGTACTTC. Amino acids: CSAKSGQETQYF.